The clone carrying this T cell receptor (beta chain) was seen a single time. Its specificity is unknown. Assay: immunoSEQ multiplex PCR; the TCRdb copy retains only in-frame clones and omits some. The sample lists about 110,000 clones; around 85% were seen once. The data were obtained in a study of cytomegalovirus exposure and HLA in healthy donors. General study results and limits: Altogether, some 170 TCR beta chains were recorded as cytomegalovirus-associated.

Germline assignment: CDR1 ENHRY and CDR2 SYGVKD. This CDR3 spans 13 amino acids. V shed 6 bases, J shed 1 base, and the junction held 3 bases outside the gene matches. The sequence derives from a woman younger than 35 in good health and CMV-seronegative. This rearrangement joins TRBV10-3 to TRBJ2-7; 7 nucleotides agree with TRBD1. Sequencing used PBMCs. CDR3 nucleotides: TGTGCCATCAGAGACAGGGAGTCCTACGAGCAGTACTTC. This sequence encodes CAIRDRESYEQYF.